The clone carrying this TCR beta chain was counted only a few times. From germline, CDR1 is MNHNS and CDR2 SASEGT. Trimming shortened V by 8 bases and J by 0 bases, and 11 bases separated the two germline ends. This CDR3 has 13 residues. The data belong to a study of graft-versus-host responses after intestinal transplantation. Study-level points and caveats: Clonal ratios of graft-versus-host to host-versus-graft in allografts were high for patients exhibiting graft-donor T cell macrochimerism. Recipient marrow harbored GvH clones, some of which surfaced first in ileum or blood. With peak circulating GvH clone levels came an association with early post-transplant HvG declines.

Profiling relied on immunoSEQ multiplex PCR, and the TCRdb table lists in-frame clones only, not all of them. The table records 5,100 or so clones, about a quarter of them present only once. Cell sorting after the reaction yielded proliferating CFSE-low CD3+CD4+ and CD3+CD8+ responders. The receptor was isolated from a human patient who was an organ donor for intestinal transplantation. V gene TRBV6-1 combines with J gene TRBJ2-7, with D tentatively TRBD2 (5 bases). The sample here was alloreactive CD4+ T cells from a mixed lymphocyte reaction culture, taken before transplantation. Subset here: CFSE-low proliferating T cells sorted from roughly 6-day pre-transplant mixed lymphocyte reaction (GvH or HvG direction). The CDR3 nucleotides read TGTGCCAGCGTCAGCGGTTTCTCCTACGAGCAGTACTTC. Translated: CASVSGFSYEQYF.